This TCR beta chain emerged from a study of blood T cell repertoires in COVID-19. Across the whole study: Specimens from acute and convalescent COVID-19 originated in the United States, Italy and Spain. T cells, B-cell-depleted T cells, or PBMCs provided the cDNA or gDNA that served as material.

As handled by the study authors: Cell counts per sample came from amplifying reference gene primers. Assay used: immunoSEQ multiplex PCR; TCRdb lists only in-frame clones, some missing. That table furnishes V, J and clone size, whereas the DNA furnished D and trimming. The data hold around 700,000 clones, with approximately 90% observed a single time. The CDR3 covers 13 residues. Losses at the gene ends were 2 bases for V and 5 bases for J; bases not matched to a gene: 2. From germline, CDR1 is SEHNR and CDR2 FQNEAQ (reference sequence). The TCR comes from a young woman with acute or convalescent COVID-19. The chain carries TRBV7-9 and TRBJ1-1; 7 bases agree with TRBD1. Sequences were obtained from peripheral blood. The CDR3 DNA sequence: TGTGCCAGCAGCTTAAAGGACAGGACTGAAGCTTTCTTT. Translated: CASSLKDRTEAFF.